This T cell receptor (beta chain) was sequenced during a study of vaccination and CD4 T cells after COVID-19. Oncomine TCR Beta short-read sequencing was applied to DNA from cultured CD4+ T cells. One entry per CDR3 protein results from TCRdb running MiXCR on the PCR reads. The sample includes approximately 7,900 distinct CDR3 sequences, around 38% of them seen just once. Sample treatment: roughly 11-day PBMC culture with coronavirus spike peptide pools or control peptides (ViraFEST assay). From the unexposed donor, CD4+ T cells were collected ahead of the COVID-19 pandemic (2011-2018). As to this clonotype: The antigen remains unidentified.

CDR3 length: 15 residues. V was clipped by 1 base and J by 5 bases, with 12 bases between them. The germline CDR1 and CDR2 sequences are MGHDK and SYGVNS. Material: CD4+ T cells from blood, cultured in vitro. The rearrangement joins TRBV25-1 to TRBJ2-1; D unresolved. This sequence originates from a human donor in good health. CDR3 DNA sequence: TGTGCCAGCAGTGAATGGAACCGGCCCAACAATGAGCAGTTCTTC. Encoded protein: CASSEWNRPNNEQFF. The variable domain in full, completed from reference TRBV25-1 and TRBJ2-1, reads EADIYQTPRYLVIGTGKKITLECSQTMGHDKMYWYQQDPGMELHLIHYSYGVNSTEKGDLSSESTVSRIRTEHFPLTLESARPSHTSQYLCASSEWNRPNNEQFFGPGTRLTVL.